A selection of T cell receptor beta chains follows, all from one sample in a study of blood T cells in healthy people across ages. In TCRdb, the 5' RACE reads were re-called with MiXCR into one record per CDR3 protein. The sample carries about 640,000 distinct CDR3 sequences, about 54% recorded once. The sample consisted of blood. The receptors derive from a man aged 55-75 years in good health. Both conserved end residues are part of each CDR3. Fields, in order: V gene, D gene, clone size, J gene, CDR3 DNA, CDR3 protein. A D gene is named only where the DNA matches it firmly. Not every row has a clone size; where given, it reads once, few, many or a size class.

v_call: TRBV4-1
d_call: -
clone_size: -
j_call: TRBJ2-7
cdr3_nt: TGCGCCAGCAGCTCCCAGGACACGAGCTCCTACGAGCAGTACTTC
cdr3_aa: CASSSQDTSSYEQYF

v_call: TRBV29-1
d_call: -
clone_size: -
j_call: TRBJ1-4
cdr3_nt: TGCAGCGTTGAACCAACTAATGAAAAACTGTTTTTT
cdr3_aa: CSVEPTNEKLFF

v_call: TRBV11-3
d_call: -
clone_size: few
j_call: TRBJ2-4
cdr3_nt: TGTGCCAGCAGCTTCGGGGGTGACAAAAACATTCAGTACTTC
cdr3_aa: CASSFGGDKNIQYF

v_call: TRBV12-3/TRBV12-4
d_call: TRBD1
clone_size: -
j_call: TRBJ2-1
cdr3_nt: TGTGCCAGCAGTTTTAATTTCGGGACAGGGGGGGCCTACAATGAGCAGTTCTTC
cdr3_aa: CASSFNFGTGGAYNEQFF

v_call: TRBV7-2
d_call: -
clone_size: many
j_call: TRBJ2-5
cdr3_nt: TGTGCCAGCAGCTTAACAGGGCTGGAGACCCAGTACTTC
cdr3_aa: CASSLTGLETQYF

v_call: TRBV5-1
d_call: TRBD1
clone_size: few
j_call: TRBJ2-5
cdr3_nt: TGCGCCAGCAGCTCGAGGACAGGGGTCCAAGAGACCCAGTACTTC
cdr3_aa: CASSSRTGVQETQYF

v_call: TRBV5-1
d_call: -
clone_size: few
j_call: TRBJ2-1
cdr3_nt: TGCGCCAGCAGCTTGGATGTGGGGTCCTACAATGAGCAGTTCTTC
cdr3_aa: CASSLDVGSYNEQFF

v_call: TRBV29-1
d_call: -
clone_size: -
j_call: TRBJ1-5
cdr3_nt: TGCAGCGTTCGGGACGGCAATCAGCCTCAGCATTTT
cdr3_aa: CSVRDGNQPQHF

v_call: TRBV7-8
d_call: TRBD2
clone_size: -
j_call: TRBJ2-5
cdr3_nt: TGTGCCAGCACCATAGGAGCGGGGGGGCCTGCCGAGACCCAGTACTTC
cdr3_aa: CASTIGAGGPAETQYF

v_call: TRBV3-1
d_call: TRBD2
clone_size: -
j_call: TRBJ2-7
cdr3_nt: TGTGCCAGCAGCCAAGCGCCTAGCGGCTACAATGAGCAGTACTTC
cdr3_aa: CASSQAPSGYNEQYF

v_call: TRBV2
d_call: TRBD1
clone_size: few
j_call: TRBJ2-1
cdr3_nt: TGTGCCAGCAAAGGGGGCGCGTCCTACAATGAGCAGTTCTTC
cdr3_aa: CASKGGASYNEQFF

v_call: TRBV20-1
d_call: -
clone_size: -
j_call: TRBJ2-2
cdr3_nt: TGCAGTGCTAGATGGGGGGGCGCGACCGGGGAGCTGTTTTTT
cdr3_aa: CSARWGGATGELFF

v_call: TRBV5-5
d_call: TRBD2
clone_size: -
j_call: TRBJ2-3
cdr3_nt: TGTGCCAGCAGCCTCCTGACTAGCGGGGGACTCGATACGCAGTATTTT
cdr3_aa: CASSLLTSGGLDTQYF

v_call: TRBV28
d_call: TRBD1
clone_size: -
j_call: TRBJ1-5
cdr3_nt: TGTGCCAGCAGGACGACAGGGTCAGGGAATCAGCCCCAGCATTTT
cdr3_aa: CASRTTGSGNQPQHF

v_call: TRBV5-1
d_call: -
clone_size: -
j_call: TRBJ2-5
cdr3_nt: TGCGCCAGCAGCTTGGCCAGGACCGCCTCGCAAGAGACCCAGTACTTC
cdr3_aa: CASSLARTASQETQYF

v_call: TRBV6-2/TRBV6-3
d_call: -
clone_size: -
j_call: TRBJ2-1
cdr3_nt: TGTGCCAGCAGCCCGGTGGACAGCTTCTACAATGAGCAGTTCTTC
cdr3_aa: CASSPVDSFYNEQFF

v_call: TRBV6-6
d_call: -
clone_size: -
j_call: TRBJ2-5
cdr3_nt: TGTGCCAGCACCGTTTACGGGGGTCTCCAAGAGACCCAGTACTTC
cdr3_aa: CASTVYGGLQETQYF

v_call: TRBV7-2
d_call: -
clone_size: once
j_call: TRBJ1-6
cdr3_nt: TGTGCCAGCAGCTTGATGGGTTCACCCCTCCACTTT
cdr3_aa: CASSLMGSPLHF

v_call: TRBV7-9
d_call: TRBD1
clone_size: once
j_call: TRBJ1-6
cdr3_nt: TGTGCCAGCAGCCCCCAGGGGGCGCAAAATTCACCCCTCCACTTT
cdr3_aa: CASSPQGAQNSPLHF

v_call: TRBV5-1
d_call: TRBD1
clone_size: -
j_call: TRBJ1-1
cdr3_nt: TGCGCCAGCAGCTTGGCCGGGACAGAGAACACTGAAGCTTTCTTT
cdr3_aa: CASSLAGTENTEAFF

v_call: TRBV20-1
d_call: TRBD2
clone_size: -
j_call: TRBJ2-3
cdr3_nt: TGCAGTGCTAGAGATCCCCTAGCGGGGAGCACAGATACGCAGTATTTT
cdr3_aa: CSARDPLAGSTDTQYF

v_call: TRBV10-3
d_call: TRBD1
clone_size: -
j_call: TRBJ1-3
cdr3_nt: TGTGCCATCAGGAAAGGACAGGGGTCAGTTGGAAACACCATATATTTT
cdr3_aa: CAIRKGQGSVGNTIYF

v_call: TRBV12-3/TRBV12-4
d_call: -
clone_size: -
j_call: TRBJ2-3
cdr3_nt: TGTGCCACTACGGGGCAACTCACAGATACGCAGTATTTT
cdr3_aa: CATTGQLTDTQYF

v_call: TRBV7-9
d_call: TRBD1
clone_size: few
j_call: TRBJ1-1
cdr3_nt: TGTGCCAGCAGCTCGACAGGGTTTACTGAAGCTTTCTTT
cdr3_aa: CASSSTGFTEAFF

v_call: TRBV4-1
d_call: TRBD2
clone_size: -
j_call: TRBJ2-1
cdr3_nt: TGCGCCAGCAGCCGCAGCCCTATAGCGGGGCCCCAGAATGAGCAGTTCTTC
cdr3_aa: CASSRSPIAGPQNEQFF

v_call: TRBV5-6
d_call: TRBD1
clone_size: once
j_call: TRBJ1-5
cdr3_nt: TGTGCCAGCAGCTTGAGGGACAGGGGACAGCCCCAGCATTTT
cdr3_aa: CASSLRDRGQPQHF